A selection of T cell receptor beta chains follows, all from one sample in a study of radiotherapy plus CTLA-4 blockade in lung cancer. This table comes from immunoSEQ multiplex PCR, and its TCRdb copy is limited to in-frame clones, with some not included. The table lists some 27,000 clones, 75% to 85% of them singletons, with approximately 24% in the top ten. The specimen comprised peripheral blood, sampled from a patient treated with radiotherapy plus ipilimumab. Receptors were obtained from a human donor with non-small cell lung cancer that progressed on radiotherapy plus ipilimumab. Each CDR3 is given with its conserved first and last residue. D genes are given only for firm matches. Rows give clone size only sometimes, using once, few, many, or a class for an expanded clone.

>TRBJ2-4|TRBD1|TRBV28|NA
CASSTLSDRGKNIQYF
TGTGCCAGCAGTACCCTCTCCGACAGGGGCAAAAACATTCAGTACTTC
>TRBJ2-1|NA|TRBV5-4|NA
CASSLGPEQFF
TGTGCCAGCAGCTTAGGTCCTGAGCAGTTCTTC
>TRBJ2-7|NA|TRBV5-6|NA
CASTYGKGTSWSEQYF
TGTGCCAGCACCTACGGGAAGGGGACGAGCTGGTCCGAGCAGTACTTC
>TRBJ2-7|TRBD1|TRBV28|few
CASSLGTGGGYEQYF
TGTGCCAGCAGTTTAGGGACAGGGGGGGGCTACGAGCAGTACTTC
>TRBJ2-7|NA|TRBV4-2|NA
CASSQENLISYEQYF
TGTGCCAGCAGCCAAGAGAATCTGATCTCCTACGAGCAGTACTTC
>TRBJ1-4|TRBD1|TRBV9|NA
CASSPEGAGSTEKLFF
TGTGCCAGCAGCCCTGAGGGGGCGGGGTCCACTGAAAAACTGTTTTTT
>TRBJ1-1|TRBD1|TRBV7-2|NA
CASSRRQGSTEAFF
TGTGCCAGCAGCCGTAGACAGGGTAGCACTGAAGCTTTCTTT
>TRBJ1-4|NA|TRBV15|NA
CATSSLGTTNEKLFF
TGTGCCACCAGCAGCCTTGGCACCACGAATGAAAAACTGTTTTTT
>TRBJ2-1|NA|TRBV5-6|NA
CASSYWRDLYNEQFF
TGTGCCAGCAGCTACTGGCGGGACCTCTACAATGAGCAGTTCTTC
>TRBJ2-7|NA|TRBV7-9|NA
CASSFLAEQYF
TGTGCCAGCAGCTTCTTGGCCGAGCAGTACTTC
>TRBJ2-7|NA|TRBV28|NA
CASRSGLFFYEQYF
TGTGCCAGCAGGTCGGGACTCTTTTTCTACGAGCAGTACTTC
>TRBJ1-2|NA|TRBV6-1|few
CASSEASLSIGYTF
TGTGCCAGCAGTGAAGCTAGCCTTTCTATCGGGTACACCTTC
>TRBJ1-1|NA|TRBV11-2|NA
CASSLDLSEAFF
TGTGCCAGCAGCTTAGATCTCTCCGAAGCTTTCTTT
>TRBJ1-2|NA|TRBV6-5|NA
CASSYPGFEGYTF
TGTGCCAGCAGTTATCCGGGATTCGAGGGCTACACCTTC
>TRBJ1-2|NA|TRBV2|NA
CASSADVGGRTSYTF
TGTGCCAGCAGTGCCGATGTGGGGGGACGGACAAGCTACACCTTC
>TRBJ1-5|NA|TRBV6-1|NA
CASTESAINQPQHF
TGTGCCAGCACAGAGAGCGCGATCAATCAGCCCCAGCATTTT
>TRBJ1-3|NA|TRBV18|NA
CASSPFGTRVLITIYF
TGTGCCAGCTCACCGTTCGGGACCCGCGTTCTGATCACCATATATTTT
>TRBJ1-1|TRBD1|TRBV5-8|NA
CASSTDRGRSEAFF
TGTGCCAGCAGCACTGACAGGGGGCGGTCTGAAGCTTTCTTT
>TRBJ1-3|TRBD1|TRBV7-9|few
CASSQQTGFAGNTIYF
TGTGCCAGCAGCCAACAGACAGGGTTTGCTGGAAACACCATATATTTT
>TRBJ2-3|TRBD2|TRBV28|once
CASSFPSYDVGLADRDTQYF
TGTGCCAGCAGTTTTCCATCATACGACGTGGGACTAGCGGACCGGGATACGCAGTATTTT
>TRBJ2-7|TRBD2|TRBV5-4|NA
CASSKEASGESYEQYF
TGTGCCAGCAGCAAGGAGGCTAGCGGGGAGAGCTACGAGCAGTACTTC
>TRBJ2-5|NA|TRBV11-2|NA
CASSLGRGRETQYF
TGTGCCAGCAGTCTGGGCAGGGGAAGAGAGACCCAGTACTTC
>TRBJ2-7|NA|TRBV2|NA
CASRDARLAISYEQYF
TGTGCCAGCAGGGATGCGAGGCTAGCGATCTCCTACGAGCAGTACTTC
>TRBJ1-5|NA|TRBV7-7|NA
CASSQGVNQPQHF
TGTGCCAGCAGCCAGGGTGTAAATCAGCCCCAGCATTTT
>TRBJ1-1|NA|TRBV27|NA
CASSLSTANTEAFF
TGTGCCAGCAGTTTATCGACCGCGAACACTGAAGCTTTCTTT
>TRBJ1-2|TRBD1|TRBV5-1|NA
CASSLAGGSYGYTF
TGCGCCAGCAGCTTGGCAGGGGGGAGCTATGGCTACACCTTC
>TRBJ2-7|TRBD1|TRBV7-3|NA
CASSLKPGQGPHEQYF
TGTGCCAGCAGCTTAAAACCGGGACAGGGACCCCACGAGCAGTACTTC
>TRBJ1-2|NA|TRBV10-3|NA
CAISASTGLNYGYTF
TGTGCCATCAGTGCGTCTACAGGGCTTAACTATGGCTACACCTTC
>TRBJ2-1|TRBD2|TRBV10-2|NA
CASSFGTSGYNEQFF
TGCGCCAGCAGTTTCGGGACTAGCGGCTACAATGAGCAGTTCTTC
>TRBJ1-1|NA|TRBV27|NA
CASSLSGGVVTEAFF
TGTGCCAGCAGTTTATCCGGTGGGGTGGTCACTGAAGCTTTCTTT
>TRBJ2-1|NA|TRBV6-6|NA
CASGTSPDNEQFF
TGTGCCAGCGGGACTTCTCCCGACAATGAGCAGTTCTTC
>TRBJ2-7|NA|TRBV5-8|NA
CASSLPGDQLSSYEQYF
TGTGCCAGCAGCTTGCCCGGGGACCAACTCAGCTCCTACGAGCAGTACTTC
>TRBJ1-3|TRBD1|TRBV7-8|few
CASSFGQGRTGNTIYF
TGTGCCAGCAGCTTTGGACAGGGAAGGACTGGAAACACCATATATTTT
>TRBJ1-1|NA|TRBV18|NA
CASPPSAGAEAFF
TGTGCCAGCCCCCCTTCTGCGGGCGCTGAAGCTTTCTTT
>TRBJ2-4|NA|TRBV7-9|NA
CASSLIGAAERKNIQYF
TGTGCCAGCAGCTTAATCGGCGCGGCAGAGCGAAAAAACATTCAGTACTTC
>TRBJ2-7|NA|TRBV2|NA
CASSRNGNSAYEQYF
TGTGCCAGCAGTAGGAACGGGAATTCCGCCTACGAGCAGTACTTC
>TRBJ1-5|TRBD1|TRBV7-2|NA
CASSRQGYQPQHF
TGTGCCAGCAGCCGACAGGGGTACCAGCCCCAGCATTTT
>TRBJ2-3|TRBD2|TRBV2|NA
CASSGTSGVFNTQYF
TGTGCCAGCAGTGGGACTAGCGGGGTATTTAATACGCAGTATTTT
>TRBJ1-1|TRBD1|TRBV28|NA
CASSFLTGLNTEAFF
TGTGCCAGCAGTTTCCTGACAGGGCTGAACACTGAAGCTTTCTTT
>TRBJ1-1|NA|TRBV13|NA
CASSPLGNTEAFF
TGTGCCAGCAGCCCCTTGGGGAACACTGAAGCTTTCTTT
>TRBJ2-3|NA|TRBV19|few
CASSIDLGGLLDTQYF
TGTGCCAGTAGTATAGATCTCGGCGGATTGCTAGATACGCAGTATTTT
>TRBJ2-6|NA|TRBV15|NA
CATSSMETGSSGANVLTF
TGTGCCACCAGCAGTATGGAGACAGGAAGCTCTGGGGCCAACGTCCTGACTTTC
>TRBJ2-2|TRBD1|TRBV7-6|NA
CASSLSGGASSFRNTGELFF
TGTGCCAGCAGCTTATCAGGGGGCGCATCTAGTTTCAGGAACACCGGGGAGCTGTTTTTT
>TRBJ2-1|NA|TRBV2|NA
CASSADVQQFF
TGTGCCAGCAGTGCGGACGTACAACAGTTCTTC
>TRBJ2-5|NA|TRBV11-2|NA
CASSLYLGQETQYF
TGTGCCAGCAGCTTATACCTTGGGCAAGAGACCCAGTACTTC
>TRBJ2-3|NA|TRBV11-2|NA
CASSLGPHTDTQYF
TGTGCCAGCAGCTTAGGTCCCCACACAGATACGCAGTATTTT
>TRBJ1-5|NA|TRBV30|NA
CAWSVSSREPQHF
TGTGCCTGGAGTGTGTCTAGTCGAGAGCCCCAGCATTTT
>TRBJ2-3|NA|TRBV7-2|NA
CASSLGGYGRTDTQYF
TGTGCCAGCAGCTTAGGAGGCTACGGTAGGACAGATACGCAGTATTTT
>TRBJ1-2|NA|TRBV21-1|few
CASSQETGHNYGYTF
TGTGCCAGCAGCCAGGAAACAGGGCATAACTATGGCTACACCTTC
>TRBJ2-1|TRBD2|TRBV5-4|NA
CASSLGGGTSGPREQFF
TGTGCCAGCAGCTTGGGCGGTGGGACTAGCGGTCCCCGGGAGCAGTTCTTC
>TRBJ1-2|NA|TRBV5-1|once
CASSPGTPGYGYTF
TGCGCCAGCAGCCCTGGGACGCCTGGCTATGGCTACACCTTC
>TRBJ2-1|NA|TRBV5-1|NA
CASSLGEEQFF
TGCGCCAGCTCCTTGGGAGAAGAGCAGTTCTTC
>TRBJ1-6|NA|TRBV11-1|NA
CASSFRGSSYNSPLHF
TGTGCCAGCAGCTTCCGGGGAAGCTCCTATAATTCACCCCTCCACTTT
>TRBJ2-4|NA|TRBV5-4|NA
CASSNRDVIAGLNIQYF
TGTGCCAGCAGCAACCGGGACGTAATCGCCGGTTTAAACATTCAGTACTTC
>TRBJ1-2|NA|TRBV18|NA
CASSESKTANYGYTF
TGTGCCAGCTCAGAGAGCAAGACAGCTAACTATGGCTACACCTTC
>TRBJ2-3|TRBD2|TRBV27|NA
CASSSLTSGGTDTQYF
TGTGCCAGCAGTTCTCTGACTAGCGGGGGGACAGATACGCAGTATTTT
>TRBJ1-1|NA|TRBV15|once
CATSRDRMNTEAFF
TGTGCCACCAGCAGAGACAGGATGAACACTGAAGCTTTCTTT